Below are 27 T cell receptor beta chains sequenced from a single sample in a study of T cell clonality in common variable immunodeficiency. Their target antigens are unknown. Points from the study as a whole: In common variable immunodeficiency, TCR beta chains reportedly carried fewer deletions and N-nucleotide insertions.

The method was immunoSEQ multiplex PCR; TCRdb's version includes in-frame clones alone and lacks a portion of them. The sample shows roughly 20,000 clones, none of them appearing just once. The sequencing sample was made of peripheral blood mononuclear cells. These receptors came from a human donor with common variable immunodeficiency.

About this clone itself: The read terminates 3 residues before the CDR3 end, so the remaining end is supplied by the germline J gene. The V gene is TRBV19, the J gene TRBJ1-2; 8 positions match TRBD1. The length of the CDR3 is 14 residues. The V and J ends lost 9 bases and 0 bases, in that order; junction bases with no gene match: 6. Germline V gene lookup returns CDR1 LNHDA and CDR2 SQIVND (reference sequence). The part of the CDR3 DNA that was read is TGTGCCAGCAACAGGGGGGAAACTAACTATGGC. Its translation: CASNRGETNYG. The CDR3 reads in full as CASNRGETNYGYTF.

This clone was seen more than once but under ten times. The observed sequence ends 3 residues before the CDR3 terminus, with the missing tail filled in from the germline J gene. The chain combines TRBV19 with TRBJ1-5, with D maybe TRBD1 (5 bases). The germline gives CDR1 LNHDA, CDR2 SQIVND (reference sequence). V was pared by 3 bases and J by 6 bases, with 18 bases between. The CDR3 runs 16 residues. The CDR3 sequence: CASSIGSNSGGQPQHF. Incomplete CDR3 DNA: TGTGCCAGTAGTATCGGTAGTAATTCCGGGGGTCAGCCC.

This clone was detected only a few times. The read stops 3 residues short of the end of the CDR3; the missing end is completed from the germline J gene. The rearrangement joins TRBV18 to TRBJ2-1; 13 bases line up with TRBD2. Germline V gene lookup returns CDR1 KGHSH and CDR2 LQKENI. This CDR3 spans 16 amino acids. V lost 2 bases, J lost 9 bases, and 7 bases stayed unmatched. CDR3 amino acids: CASSPNGLAGVGEQFF. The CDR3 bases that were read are TGTGCCAGCTCACCAAATGGACTAGCGGGAGTTGGTGAG.

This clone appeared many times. CDR3 sequence: CASSTGLQETQYF. The CDR3 bases that were read are TGTGCCAGCTCGACGGGACTCCAAGAGACC. The rearrangement joins TRBV18 to TRBJ2-5, with a possible D match to TRBD2 (6 bases). The CDR3 end lies 3 residues beyond the end of the read and is filled in from the germline J gene. The CDR3 extends over 13 amino acids. Germline-derived CDR1 and CDR2 are KGHSH and LQKENI. Trimming took off 6 bases at V and 1 base at J, with 9 bases between the two ends.

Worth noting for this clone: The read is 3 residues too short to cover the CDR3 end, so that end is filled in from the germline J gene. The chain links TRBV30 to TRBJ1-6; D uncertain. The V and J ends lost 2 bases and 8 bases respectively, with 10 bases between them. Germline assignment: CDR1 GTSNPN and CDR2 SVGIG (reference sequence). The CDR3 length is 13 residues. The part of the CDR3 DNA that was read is TGTGCCTGGAGTCCAGCGTCATATTCACCC. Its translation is CAWSPASYSP. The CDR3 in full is CAWSPASYSPLHF. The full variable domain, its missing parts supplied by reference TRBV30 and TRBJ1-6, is SQTIHQWPATLVQPVGSPLSLECTVEGTSNPNLYWYRQAAGRGLQLLFYSVGIGQISSEVPQNLSASRPQDRQFILSSKKLLLSDSGFYLCAWSPASYSPLHFGNGTRLTVT.

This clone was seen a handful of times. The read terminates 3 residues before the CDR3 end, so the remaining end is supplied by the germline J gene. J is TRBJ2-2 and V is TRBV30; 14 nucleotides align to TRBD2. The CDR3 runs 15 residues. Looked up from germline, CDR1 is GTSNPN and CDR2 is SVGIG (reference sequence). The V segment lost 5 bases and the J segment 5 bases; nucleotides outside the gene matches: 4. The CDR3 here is CAWSGLAGVTGELFF. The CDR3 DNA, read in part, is TGTGCCTGGTCGGGACTAGCGGGAGTTACCGGGGAG.

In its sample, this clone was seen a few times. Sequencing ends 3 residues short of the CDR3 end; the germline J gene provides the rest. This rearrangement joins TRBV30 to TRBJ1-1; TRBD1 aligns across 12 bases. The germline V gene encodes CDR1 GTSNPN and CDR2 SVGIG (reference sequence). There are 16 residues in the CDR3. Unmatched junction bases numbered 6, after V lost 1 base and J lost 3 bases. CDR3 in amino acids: CAWSGDRGRTDTEAFF. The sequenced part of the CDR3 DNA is TGTGCCTGGAGTGGGGACAGGGGGCGCACGGACACTGAA.

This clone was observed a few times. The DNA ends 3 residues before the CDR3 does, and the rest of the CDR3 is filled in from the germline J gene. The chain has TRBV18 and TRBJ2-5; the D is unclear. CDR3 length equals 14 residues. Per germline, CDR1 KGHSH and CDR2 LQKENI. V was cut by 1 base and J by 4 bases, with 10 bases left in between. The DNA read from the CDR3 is TGTGCCAGCTCACCACTTTCAGGATCAGAGACC. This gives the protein CASSPLSGSET. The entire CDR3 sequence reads CASSPLSGSETQYF.

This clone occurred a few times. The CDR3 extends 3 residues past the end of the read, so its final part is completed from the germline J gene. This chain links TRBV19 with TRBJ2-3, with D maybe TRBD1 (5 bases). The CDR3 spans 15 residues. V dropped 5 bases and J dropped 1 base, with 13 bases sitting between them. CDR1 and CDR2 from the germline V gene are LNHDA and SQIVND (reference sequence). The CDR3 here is CASSFMTARTDTQYF. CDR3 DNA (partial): TGTGCCAGTAGTTTTATGACAGCCCGCACAGATACG.

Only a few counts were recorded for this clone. CDR3 sequence reads: CASSPSETSTDTQYF. CDR3 DNA (partial): TGTGCCAGCTCACCATCTGAGACTAGCACAGATACG. This sequence joins TRBV18 and TRBJ2-3, with D unresolved. The CDR3 end lies 3 residues beyond the end of the read and is filled in from the germline J gene. CDR1 KGHSH and CDR2 LQKENI come from the germline V gene. The CDR3 consists of 15 residues. V was clipped by 2 bases and J by 0 bases, with 9 bases between them.

The CDR3 bases that were read are TGTGCCAGTAGTATAGATCTGGGCCTTCAAGAGACC. This sequence encodes CASSIDLGLQET. The entire CDR3 protein reads CASSIDLGLQETQYF. The J gene is TRBJ2-5, the V gene TRBV19; D is unclear. The read ends 3 residues shy of where the CDR3 ends; the end is completed using the germline J gene. CDR3 length: 15 amino acids. Germline assignment: CDR1 LNHDA and CDR2 SQIVND (reference sequence). With 0 bases removed from V and 2 bases from J, the gap between germline ends came to 10 bases.

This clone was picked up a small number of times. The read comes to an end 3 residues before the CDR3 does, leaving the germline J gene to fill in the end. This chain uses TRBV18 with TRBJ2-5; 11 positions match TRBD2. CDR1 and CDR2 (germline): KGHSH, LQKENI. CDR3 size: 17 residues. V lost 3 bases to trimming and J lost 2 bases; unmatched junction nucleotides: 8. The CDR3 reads CASSPFTSGGGQETQYF. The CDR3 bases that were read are TGTGCCAGCTCACCGTTTACTAGCGGGGGCGGTCAAGAGACC.

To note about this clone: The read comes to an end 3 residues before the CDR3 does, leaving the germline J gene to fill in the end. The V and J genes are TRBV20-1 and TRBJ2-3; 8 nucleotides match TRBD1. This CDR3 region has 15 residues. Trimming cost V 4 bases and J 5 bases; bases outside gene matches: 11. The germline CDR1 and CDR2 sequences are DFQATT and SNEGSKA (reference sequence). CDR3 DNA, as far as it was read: TGCAGTGCTACCCAAGGGCAGGGGGCGGGAGATACG. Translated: CSATQGQGAGDT. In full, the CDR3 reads CSATQGQGAGDTQYF.

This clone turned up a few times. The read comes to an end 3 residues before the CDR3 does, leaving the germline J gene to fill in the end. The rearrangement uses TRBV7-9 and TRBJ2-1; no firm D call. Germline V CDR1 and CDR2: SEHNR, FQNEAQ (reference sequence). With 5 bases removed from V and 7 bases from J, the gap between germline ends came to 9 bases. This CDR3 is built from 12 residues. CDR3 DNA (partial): TGTGCCAGCAGCCCAGAGTGGAATGAG. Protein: CASSPEWNE. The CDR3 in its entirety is CASSPEWNEQFF.

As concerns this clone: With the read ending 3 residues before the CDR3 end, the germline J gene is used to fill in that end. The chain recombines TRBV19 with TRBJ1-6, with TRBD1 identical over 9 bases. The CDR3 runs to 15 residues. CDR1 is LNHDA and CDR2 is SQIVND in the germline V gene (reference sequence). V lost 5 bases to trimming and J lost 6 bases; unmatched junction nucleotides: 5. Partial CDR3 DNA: TGTGCCAGTAGTCTGGGACAGGGCCTTAATTCACCC. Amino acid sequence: CASSLGQGLNSP. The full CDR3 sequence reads CASSLGQGLNSPLHF.

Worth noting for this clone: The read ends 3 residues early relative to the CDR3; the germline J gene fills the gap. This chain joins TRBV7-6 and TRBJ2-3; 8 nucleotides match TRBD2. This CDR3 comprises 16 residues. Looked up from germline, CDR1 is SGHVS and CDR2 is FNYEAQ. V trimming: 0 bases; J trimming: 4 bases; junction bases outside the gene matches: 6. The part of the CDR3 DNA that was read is TGTGCCAGCAGCTTAGCGCGGACTAGCAGGGCAGATACG. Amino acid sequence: CASSLARTSRADT. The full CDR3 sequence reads CASSLARTSRADTQYF. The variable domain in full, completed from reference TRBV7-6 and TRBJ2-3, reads GAGVSQSPRYKVTKRGQDVALRCDPISGHVSLYWYRQALGQGPEFLTYFNYEAQQDKSGLPNDRFSAERPEGSISTLTIQRTEQRDSAMYRCASSLARTSRADTQYFGPGTRLTVL.

The CDR3 spells CAWLMKLRDRLNQPQHF. CDR3 DNA (partial): TGTGCCTGGCTCATGAAACTAAGGGACAGACTAAATCAGCCC. The chain is built from TRBV30 and TRBJ1-5; 7 positions match TRBD1. The read comes to an end 3 residues before the CDR3 does, leaving the germline J gene to fill in the end. The CDR3 contains 17 residues. From germline, CDR1 is GTSNPN and CDR2 SVGIG (reference sequence). Germline trimming cut 5 bases from V and 4 bases from J; bases unmatched to any gene: 17.

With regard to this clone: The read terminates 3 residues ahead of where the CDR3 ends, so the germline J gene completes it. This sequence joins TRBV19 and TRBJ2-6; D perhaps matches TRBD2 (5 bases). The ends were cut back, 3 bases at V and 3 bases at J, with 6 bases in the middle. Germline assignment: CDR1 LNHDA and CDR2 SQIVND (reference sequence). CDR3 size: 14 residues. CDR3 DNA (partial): TGTGCCAGTAGTATCGAGGGTGGGGCCAACGTC. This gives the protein CASSIEGGANV. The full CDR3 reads CASSIEGGANVLTF.

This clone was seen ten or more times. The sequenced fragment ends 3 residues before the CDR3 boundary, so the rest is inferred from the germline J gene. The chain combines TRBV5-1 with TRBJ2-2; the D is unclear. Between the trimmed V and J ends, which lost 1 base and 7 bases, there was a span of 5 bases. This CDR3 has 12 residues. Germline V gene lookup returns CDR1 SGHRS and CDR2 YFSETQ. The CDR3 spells CASSLPFGELFF. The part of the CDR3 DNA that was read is TGCGCCAGCAGCTTGCCCTTCGGGGAG.

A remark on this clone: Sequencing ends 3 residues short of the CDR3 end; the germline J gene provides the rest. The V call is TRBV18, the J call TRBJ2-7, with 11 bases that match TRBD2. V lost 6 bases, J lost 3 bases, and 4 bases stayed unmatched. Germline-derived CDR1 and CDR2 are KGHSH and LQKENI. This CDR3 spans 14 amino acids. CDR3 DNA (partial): TGTGCCAGCTCCCCAGGGACTAGCGGCTACGAG. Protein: CASSPGTSGYE. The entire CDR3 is CASSPGTSGYEQYF.

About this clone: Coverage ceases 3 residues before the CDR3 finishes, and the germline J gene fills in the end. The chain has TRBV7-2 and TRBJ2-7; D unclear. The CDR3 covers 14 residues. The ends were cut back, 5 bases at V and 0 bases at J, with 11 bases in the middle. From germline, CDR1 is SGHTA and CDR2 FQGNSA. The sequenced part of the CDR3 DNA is TGTGCCAGCAGCCCGAGACTGAGCTCCTACGAG. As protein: CASSPRLSSYE. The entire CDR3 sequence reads CASSPRLSSYEQYF.

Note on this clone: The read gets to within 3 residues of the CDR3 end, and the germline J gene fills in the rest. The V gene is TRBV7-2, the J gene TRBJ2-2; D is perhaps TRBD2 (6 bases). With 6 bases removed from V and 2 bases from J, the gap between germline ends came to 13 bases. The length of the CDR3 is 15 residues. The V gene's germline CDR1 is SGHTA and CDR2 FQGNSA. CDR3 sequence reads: CASSRTSRNTGELFF. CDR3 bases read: TGTGCCAGCAGTCGTACTAGCAGAAACACCGGGGAG.

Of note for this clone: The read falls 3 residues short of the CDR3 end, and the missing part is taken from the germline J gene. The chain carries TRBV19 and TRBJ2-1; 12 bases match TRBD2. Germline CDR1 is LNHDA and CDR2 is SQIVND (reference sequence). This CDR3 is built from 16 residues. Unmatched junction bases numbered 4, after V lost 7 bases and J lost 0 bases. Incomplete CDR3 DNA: TGTGCCAGTATGACTAGCGGGAGACCCTCCTACAATGAG. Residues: CASMTSGRPSYNE. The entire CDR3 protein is CASMTSGRPSYNEQFF.

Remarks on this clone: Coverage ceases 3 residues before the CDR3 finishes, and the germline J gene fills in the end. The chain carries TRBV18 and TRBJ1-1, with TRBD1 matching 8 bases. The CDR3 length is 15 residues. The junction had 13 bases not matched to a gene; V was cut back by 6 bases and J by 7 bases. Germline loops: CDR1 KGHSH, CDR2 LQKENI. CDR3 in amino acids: CASSPAFRTGNEAFF. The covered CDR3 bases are TGTGCCAGCTCCCCGGCTTTTAGGACAGGGAATGAA.

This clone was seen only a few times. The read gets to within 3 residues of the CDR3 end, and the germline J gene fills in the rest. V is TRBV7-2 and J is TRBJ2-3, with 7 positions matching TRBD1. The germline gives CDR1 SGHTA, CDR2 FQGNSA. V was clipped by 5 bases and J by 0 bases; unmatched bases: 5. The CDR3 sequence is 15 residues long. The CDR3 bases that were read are TGTGCCAGCAGCCGCGAGGGGGCAAGCACAGATACG. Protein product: CASSREGASTDT. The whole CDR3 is CASSREGASTDTQYF.

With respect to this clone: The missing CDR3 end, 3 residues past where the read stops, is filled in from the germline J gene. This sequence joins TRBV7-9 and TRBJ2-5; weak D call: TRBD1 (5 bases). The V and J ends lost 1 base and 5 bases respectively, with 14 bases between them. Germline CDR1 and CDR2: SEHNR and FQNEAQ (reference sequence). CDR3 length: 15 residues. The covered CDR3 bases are TGTGCCAGCAGCTTAGGAGGCCAGGGTCGGGAGACC. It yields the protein CASSLGGQGRET. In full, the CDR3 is CASSLGGQGRETQYF.

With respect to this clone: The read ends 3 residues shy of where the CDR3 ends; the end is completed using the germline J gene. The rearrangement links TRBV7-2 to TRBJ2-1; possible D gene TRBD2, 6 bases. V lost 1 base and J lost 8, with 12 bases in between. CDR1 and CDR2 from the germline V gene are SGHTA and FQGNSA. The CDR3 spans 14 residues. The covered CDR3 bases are TGTGCCAGCAGCTTAGAAATGGGCGGGGATGAG. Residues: CASSLEMGGDE. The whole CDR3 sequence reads CASSLEMGGDEQFF.